These 26 T cell receptor beta chains came from one sample sequenced in a study of OX40 agonist ivuxolimab in advanced cancers. Generated by immunoSEQ multiplex PCR, the TCRdb table keeps only in-frame clones and is missing some. The table records about 48,000 clones, roughly nine tenths of them present only once. The sequencing here drew on CD4+ or CD8+ T cells sorted from blood, taken in a trial of the OX40 agonist ivuxolimab. These TCRs come from an adult with an advanced solid tumor such as melanoma, head and neck, liver or kidney cancer.

The chain recombines TRBV6-6 with TRBJ1-1; 8 bases fit TRBD1. Germline V gene sequence: CDR1 MNHNY, CDR2 SVGAGI (reference sequence). CDR3 length: 14 residues. V dropped 7 bases and J dropped 1; count of bases not matched to a gene: 5. The CDR3 DNA reads TGTGCCAGCACCACGACAGGGGCGAACACTGAAGCTTTCTTT. Amino acid sequence: CASTTTGANTEAFF.

The chain has TRBV2 and TRBJ2-5; D uncertain. The ends were cut back, 1 base at V and 8 bases at J, with 8 bases in the middle. CDR1 is SNHLY, CDR2 FYNNEI, per germline. The CDR3 has 12 residues. CDR3 residues: CASSEERITQYF. Here the CDR3 DNA reads TGTGCCAGCAGTGAAGAACGGATCACCCAGTACTTC.

The rearrangement uses TRBV10-2 and TRBJ2-3; D is perhaps TRBD2 (6 bases). The V end lost 6 bases, the J end lost 0 bases, and 7 bases lay between the germline ends. CDR3 size: 13 residues. Germline CDR1 reads WSHSY; CDR2 reads SAAADI. The CDR3 spells CASRGTSTDTQYF. CDR3 bases: TGCGCCAGCAGGGGGACTAGCACAGATACGCAGTATTTT.

V gene TRBV4-2 combines with J gene TRBJ2-7; the D call may be TRBD1 or TRBD2 (5 bases each). CDR1 is LGHNA and CDR2 is YNFKEQ in the germline V gene. The V gene lost 0 bases and the J gene lost 4 bases, with 13 bases spanning the gap. The CDR3 extends over 15 amino acids. The CDR3 protein is CASSQDPGSGYEQYF. CDR3 sequence (DNA): TGTGCCAGCAGCCAAGATCCAGGGAGTGGGTACGAGCAGTACTTC.

The chain combines TRBV30 with TRBJ2-1, with TRBD2 identical over 12 bases. The V and J ends lost 0 bases and 8 bases, in that order; junction bases with no gene match: 11. Germline V CDR1 and CDR2: GTSNPN, SVGIG (reference sequence). This CDR3 is built from 17 residues. The CDR3 DNA reads TGTGCCTGGAGTGTATCCCTAGCGGGAGGGCCGGAGGATGAGCAGTTCTTC. It codes for CAWSVSLAGGPEDEQFF.

This sequence joins TRBV28 and TRBJ1-1; D possibly corresponds to TRBD1 (5 bases). CDR1 MDHEN and CDR2 SYDVKM come from the germline V gene. Trimming removed 6 bases from V and 4 bases from J, with 18 bases in between. The CDR3 is 15 residues long. DNA for the CDR3: TGTGCCAGCAGACGCCCCAATGTGGGGGGCACTGAAGCTTTCTTT. Its translation: CASRRPNVGGTEAFF.

V gene TRBV10-3 combines with J gene TRBJ2-2, with D perhaps being TRBD1 or TRBD2 (5 bases each). The CDR3 loop spans 16 amino acids. The V gene's germline CDR1 is ENHRY and CDR2 SYGVKD. V was trimmed by 5 bases and J by 2 bases, leaving 15 bases between them. DNA for the CDR3: TGTGCCATCAGTAACACCGGGACCTCAAACACCGGGGAGCTGTTTTTT. Translating gives CAISNTGTSNTGELFF.

The chain carries TRBV9 and TRBJ1-2, with D uncertain. With 9 bases removed from V and 3 bases from J, the gap between germline ends came to 18 bases. This CDR3 region has 14 residues. The germline gives CDR1 SGDLS, CDR2 YYNGEE. This CDR3 is CATSGGLGYYGYTF. CDR3 bases: TGTGCCACCTCGGGAGGTCTGGGGTACTATGGCTACACCTTC.

This sequence joins TRBV7-3 and TRBJ2-1; D gene ambiguous. The germline CDR1 and CDR2 sequences are SGHTA and FQGTGA. V was shortened by 5 bases and J by 0 bases, with 11 bases between the two germline ends. This CDR3 comprises 15 residues. The CDR3 sequence is CASSPLRSSYNEQFF. As DNA, the CDR3 is TGTGCCAGCAGCCCTCTCCGGAGCTCCTACAATGAGCAGTTCTTC.

Concerning this clone itself: Other DNA variants within this sample encode the same CDR3. The gene calls are TRBV6-1 and TRBJ1-5, with TRBD1 identical over 7 bases. The CDR3 is 15 residues long. Germline loops: CDR1 MNHNS, CDR2 SASEGT. V dropped 4 bases and J dropped 0; count of bases not matched to a gene: 3. CDR3 nucleotides: TGTGCCAGCAGTGCCGGGACAGATAGCAATCAGCCCCAGCATTTT. It is translated as CASSAGTDSNQPQHF.

This clone was observed a single time. The genes are TRBV6-6 and TRBJ1-2, with D uncertain. Germline assignment: CDR1 MNHNY and CDR2 SVGAGI (reference sequence). Trimming removed 0 bases from V and 8 bases from J, with 10 bases in between. The CDR3 consists of 13 residues. This CDR3 reads CASSYSVFGGYTF. The CDR3 DNA is TGTGCCAGCAGTTACTCGGTTTTTGGCGGCTACACCTTC.

This chain connects TRBV11-2 to TRBJ2-1; no reliable D call. This CDR3 contains 14 residues. Trimming cost V 4 bases and J 4 bases, with 11 bases left between them. CDR1 is SGHAT, CDR2 FQNNGV, per germline. In DNA, the CDR3 is TGTGCCAGCAGCTCCCTCCGAGCTTACAATGAGCAGTTCTTC. This translates into CASSSLRAYNEQFF.

The chain links TRBV6-5 to TRBJ1-1; possible D gene TRBD1, 5 bases. The CDR3 is 13 residues long. Trimming cost V 0 bases and J 11 bases, with 13 bases left between them. Germline V CDR1 and CDR2: MNHEY, SVGAGI. DNA for the CDR3: TGTGCCAGCAGTTACTCGGGGCACGCTACGGCTTTCTTT. Encoded protein: CASSYSGHATAFF.

V gene TRBV4-1 combines with J gene TRBJ2-2; TRBD1 matches at 7 bases. Trimming removed 3 bases from V and 6 bases from J; junction bases left unmatched: 1. Germline CDR1 and CDR2: MGHRA and YSYEKL. The CDR3 spans 13 residues. The CDR3 DNA reads as TGCGCCAGCAGCCATGACAGGGCCGGGGAGCTGTTTTTT. This translates into CASSHDRAGELFF.

The chain joins TRBV29-1 to TRBJ2-5; 7 positions agree with TRBD2. J lost 3 bases, V lost 7 bases, and 5 bases had no gene match. The CDR3 extends over 12 amino acids. Germline V gene lookup returns CDR1 SQVTM and CDR2 ANQGSEA. CDR3 region: CSALSGEETQYF. CDR3 DNA sequence: TGCAGCGCCCTGAGCGGGGAAGAGACCCAGTACTTC.

CDR3 bases: TGTGCCAGCTCACCAATCCCGGAGAATGAGCAGTTCTTC. Translation: CASSPIPENEQFF. The genes are TRBV18 and TRBJ2-1, with D unclear. The CDR3 spans 13 residues. V was cut by 2 bases and J by 7 bases, with 9 bases left in between. Germline values: CDR1 KGHSH, CDR2 LQKENI.

The rearrangement joins TRBV25-1 to TRBJ2-5, with 9 bases fitting TRBD1. V was clipped by 1 base and J by 5 bases; unmatched bases: 8. This CDR3 is built from 16 residues. Per the germline V gene, CDR1 is MGHDK and CDR2 is SYGVNS. The CDR3 reads CASSESITGGTETQYF. DNA of the CDR3: TGTGCCAGCAGTGAATCTATCACAGGGGGCACGGAGACCCAGTACTTC. The entire variable domain, with the rest obtained from reference TRBV25-1 and TRBJ2-5, is as follows: EADIYQTPRYLVIGTGKKITLECSQTMGHDKMYWYQQDPGMELHLIHYSYGVNSTEKGDLSSESTVSRIRTEHFPLTLESARPSHTSQYLCASSESITGGTETQYFGPGTRLLVL.

The V gene is TRBV5-4, the J gene TRBJ2-5, with TRBD2 matching 12 bases. The CDR3 length is 17 residues. Trimming removed 4 bases from V and 0 bases from J; junction bases left unmatched: 7. Germline V gives CDR1 SGHNT, CDR2 YYREEE (reference sequence). CDR3 loop: CASSPGLAGLYQETQYF. DNA for the CDR3: TGTGCCAGCAGCCCCGGACTAGCGGGGCTGTACCAAGAGACCCAGTACTTC.

This chain uses TRBV15 with TRBJ2-1, with D possibly being TRBD2 (5 bases). Between the trimmed V and J ends, which lost 8 bases and 7 bases, there was a span of 12 bases. Looked up from germline, CDR1 is LNHNV and CDR2 is YYDKDF (reference sequence). The CDR3 runs 12 residues. CDR3 sequence reads: CATEGNGNEQFF. The CDR3 DNA reads as TGTGCCACCGAGGGAAATGGGAATGAGCAGTTCTTC.

V gene TRBV5-1 combines with J gene TRBJ1-2, with D maybe TRBD1 (5 bases). V was shortened by 0 bases and J by 6 bases, with 9 bases between the two germline ends. There are 13 residues in the CDR3. In germline, CDR1 is SGHRS, CDR2 YFSETQ. The CDR3 loop reads CASSLGGSDGYTF. The CDR3, as DNA: TGCGCCAGCAGCTTGGGGGGGTCAGATGGCTACACCTTC.

The chain recombines TRBV9 with TRBJ1-3; maybe TRBD1 (6 bases). The germline gives CDR1 SGDLS, CDR2 YYNGEE. V gave up 4 bases and J gave up 0 bases, with 17 bases separating them. This CDR3 is built from 17 residues. The DNA for the CDR3 is TGTGCCAGCAGCCCTCAGGGGCAGGGGCCCTCTGGAAACACCATATATTTT. Its translation: CASSPQGQGPSGNTIYF.

The V and J genes are TRBV11-2 and TRBJ2-2; D is possibly TRBD1 (5 bases). CDR1 SGHAT and CDR2 FQNNGV come from the germline V gene. The V end lost 2 bases, the J end lost 3 bases, and 13 bases lay between the germline ends. CDR3 size: 16 residues. CDR3 bases: TGTGCCAGCAGCTTACGTATCAGGGCGGACACCGGGGAGCTGTTTTTT. The encoded protein is CASSLRIRADTGELFF.

The V call is TRBV2, the J call TRBJ1-1; D is ambiguous. CDR3 length: 13 residues. V was shortened by 6 bases and J by 1 base, with 9 bases between the two germline ends. The germline gives CDR1 SNHLY, CDR2 FYNNEI. DNA for the CDR3: TGTGCCAGCAGCCCGTCTGGGAACACTGAAGCTTTCTTT. This encodes CASSPSGNTEAFF.

The chain joins TRBV27 to TRBJ2-7, with 9 positions matching TRBD1. Per the germline V gene, CDR1 is MNHEY and CDR2 is SMNVEV (reference sequence). The CDR3 is 15 amino acids. Trimming at V came to 6 bases and at J to 5 bases, leaving 11 bases not matched to a gene. The CDR3 DNA reads TGTGCCAGCAGAAATTCGGGACAGGGTGGCAACGAGCAGTACTTC. Translating gives CASRNSGQGGNEQYF.

This clone is a singleton in its sample. The chain employs TRBV7-9 and TRBJ1-2; D may be TRBD1 (5 bases). With 0 bases removed from V and 7 bases from J, the gap between germline ends came to 9 bases. CDR3 length equals 13 residues. Germline-derived CDR1 and CDR2 are SEHNR and FQNEAQ (reference sequence). CDR3 bases: TGTGCCAGCAGCTTAGCGGGGGAGAGTGGCTACACCTTC. Translating it yields CASSLAGESGYTF.

CDR3 in amino acids: CASSEQGGKNEQFF. The CDR3 DNA follows: TGTGCCAGTAGTGAACAGGGGGGTAAAAATGAGCAGTTCTTC. The rearrangement links TRBV19 to TRBJ2-1; 8 bases align to TRBD1. This CDR3 has 14 amino acids. Per the germline V gene, CDR1 is LNHDA and CDR2 is SQIVND (reference sequence). The trim removed 5 bases at V and 7 bases at J, leaving 7 bases unmatched. Together with reference TRBV19 and TRBJ2-1, the CDR3 gives the full variable domain: DGGITQSPKYLFRKEGQNVTLSCEQNLNHDAMYWYRQDPGQGLRLIYYSQIVNDFQKGDIAEGYSVSREKKESFPLTVTSAQKNPTAFYLCASSEQGGKNEQFFGPGTRLTVL.